These T cell receptor beta chains were read from a single sample in a study of blood T cells in healthy people across ages. TCRdb fed the 5' RACE reads into MiXCR, producing one record per CDR3 protein. The table lists about 1.8 million distinct CDR3 sequences, roughly 49% of them singletons. The specimen sequenced was blood. The receptors originated from a middle-aged woman in good health. Each CDR3 is given with its conserved first and last residue. The D gene is left open where the match is weak. The size entry is marked missing in some rows and otherwise reads once, few, many or a size class.

>TRBD2|TRBV7-2|TRBJ2-1|17|NA
CASSLYRLGTSGSLLFF
TGTGCCAGCAGCCTATATCGCCTAGGGACTAGCGGGAGTTTGTTGTTCTTC
>NA|TRBV6-5|TRBJ2-3|13|NA
CASHDPSTDTQYF
TGTGCCAGCCACGATCCATCCACAGATACGCAGTATTTT
>NA|TRBV6-5|TRBJ2-1|15|NA
CASSYNGLVEETQFF
TGTGCCAGCAGTTACAACGGACTCGTAGAAGAGACCCAGTTCTTC
>TRBD2|TRBV4-3|TRBJ2-3|14|few
CASSQGTGGYTQYF
TGCGCCAGCAGCCAAGGGACGGGGGGATATACGCAGTATTTT
>NA|TRBV15|TRBJ2-1|13|few
CATSTSQNNEQFF
TGTGCCACCAGCACTTCCCAGAACAATGAGCAGTTCTTC
>TRBD2|TRBV14|TRBJ2-1|17|NA
CASSPSMGLAVRHEQFF
TGTGCCAGCAGCCCATCCATGGGACTAGCGGTGAGGCATGAGCAGTTCTTC
>NA|TRBV9|TRBJ1-2|14|few
CASSVEARNYGYTF
TGTGCCAGCAGCGTAGAGGCCAGAAACTATGGCTACACCTTC
>NA|TRBV27|TRBJ1-2|14|NA
CASSLRDGRGGYTF
TGTGCCAGCAGTTTAAGGGATGGCCGGGGAGGCTACACCTTC
>TRBD1|TRBV2|TRBJ1-5|15|few
CASRYRQGFNQPQHF
TGTGCCAGCAGATATCGACAGGGATTCAATCAGCCCCAGCATTTT
>NA|TRBV4-3|TRBJ2-1|14|NA
CASSQDSRGGEQFF
TGCGCCAGCAGCCAAGACTCCCGCGGAGGGGAGCAGTTCTTC
>NA|TRBV7-2|TRBJ1-2|16|NA
CASSLALVARAYGYTF
TGTGCCAGCAGCTTAGCGCTGGTGGCCAGGGCCTATGGCTACACCTTC
>TRBD1|TRBV12-3/TRBV12-4|TRBJ2-5|14|few
CASQTGSFAETQYF
TGTGCCAGCCAGACAGGGTCGTTCGCAGAGACCCAGTACTTC
>NA|TRBV10-3|TRBJ2-5|13|NA
CAISEAAEETQYF
TGTGCCATCAGTGAGGCAGCTGAAGAGACCCAGTACTTC
>NA|TRBV10-3|TRBJ2-1|16|NA
CAISVSPEAPYNEQFF
TGTGCCATCAGTGTCTCTCCTGAGGCCCCCTACAATGAGCAGTTCTTC
>TRBD1|TRBV29-1|TRBJ2-5|13|NA
CSTRTGVIETQYF
TGCAGCACCCGGACAGGGGTTATCGAGACCCAGTACTTC
>NA|TRBV5-6|TRBJ1-4|16|NA
CASSPGGTRLNEKLFF
TGTGCCAGCAGCCCGGGAGGGACGCGGCTTAATGAAAAACTGTTTTTT
>TRBD1|TRBV28|TRBJ1-1|16|NA
CASSLGQGIMNTEAFF
TGTGCCAGCAGTTTGGGACAGGGAATCATGAACACTGAAGCTTTCTTT
>NA|TRBV9|TRBJ2-1|11|NA
CASSPRDGEFF
TGTGCCAGCAGCCCCCGGGACGGGGAGTTCTTC